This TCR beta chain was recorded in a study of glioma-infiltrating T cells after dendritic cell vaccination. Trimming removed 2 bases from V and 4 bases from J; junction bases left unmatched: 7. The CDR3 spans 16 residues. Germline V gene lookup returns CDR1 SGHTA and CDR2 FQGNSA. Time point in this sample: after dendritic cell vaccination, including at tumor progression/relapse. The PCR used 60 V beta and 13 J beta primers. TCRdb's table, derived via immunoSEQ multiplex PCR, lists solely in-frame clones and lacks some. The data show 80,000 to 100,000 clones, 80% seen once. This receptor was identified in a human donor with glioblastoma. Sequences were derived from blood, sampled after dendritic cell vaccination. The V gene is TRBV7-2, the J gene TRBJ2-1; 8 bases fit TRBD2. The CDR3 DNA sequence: TGTGCCAGCAGCTTATCGCTGGCGGGAGGTTACAATGAGCAGTTCTTC. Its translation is CASSLSLAGGYNEQFF. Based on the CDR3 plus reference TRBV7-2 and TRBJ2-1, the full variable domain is GAGVSQSPSNKVTEKGKDVELRCDPISGHTALYWYRQSLGQGLEFLIYFQGNSAPDKSGLPSDRFSAERTGGSVSTLTIQRTQQEDSAVYLCASSLSLAGGYNEQFFGPGTRLTVL.